This TCR beta chain was sequenced during a study of CD8 T cells in ankylosing spondylitis. General study results and limits: A motif in TCR beta, a set of eight highly homologous variants, appeared characteristic of ankylosing spondylitis blood. It was reported that disease-linked clones were significantly enriched in matched ankylosing spondylitis synovial fluid.

Remarks on this clonotype: Its specificity is not known.

Each CDR3 protein gets one entry after TCRdb re-called the 5' RACE reads with MiXCR. The sample has some 840,000 distinct CDR3 sequences, over 9.5% seen once; the top ten hold approximately 0.51%. Germline CDR1 DFQATT, CDR2 SNEGSKA (reference sequence). CDR3 length: 12 residues. Germline trimming cut 2 bases from V and 10 bases from J; bases unmatched to any gene: 7. Specimen: blood, either unsorted or a sorted T cell fraction (not recorded which). The V and J genes are TRBV20-1 and TRBJ1-1; 7 bases map to TRBD1. The clonotype comes from a male donor with ankylosing spondylitis. CDR3 DNA sequence: TGCAGTGCTAGATCCCAGGGGGGCGGAGCTTTCTTT. It yields the protein CSARSQGGGAFF.